One TCR beta chain is described in this entry. The antigen is unknown. These data are taken from a study of T-cell memory formation after mild COVID-19. TCRdb re-called the 5' RACE reads through MiXCR, storing one row per CDR3 protein. The sample contains about 88,000 distinct CDR3 sequences, around 25% of which appear only once. Study-wide points: Second-wave clones that peaked on day 37 lacked confirmed SARS-CoV-2 specificity. Contracting CD4+ clones were located mainly in CM and EM, and CD8+ clones in EMRA.

The CDR3 sequence is 16 residues long. The TCR was taken from a man between 18 and 29 years old who had mild COVID-19 (a few samples of this study predate the infection). Cell type and time point are not known. Input material: PBMCs or a T cell subset sorted from them (not recorded which). V is TRBV21-1 and J is TRBJ2-1; the table's TRBD1 call for D was not verified on the DNA. TRBV21-1 is designated a pseudogene. CDR3 in amino acids: CASSKEARGPYYEQFF. CDR3 in DNA: TGTGCCAGCAGCAAAGAGGCCAGGGGGCCGTACTATGAGCAGTTCTTC.